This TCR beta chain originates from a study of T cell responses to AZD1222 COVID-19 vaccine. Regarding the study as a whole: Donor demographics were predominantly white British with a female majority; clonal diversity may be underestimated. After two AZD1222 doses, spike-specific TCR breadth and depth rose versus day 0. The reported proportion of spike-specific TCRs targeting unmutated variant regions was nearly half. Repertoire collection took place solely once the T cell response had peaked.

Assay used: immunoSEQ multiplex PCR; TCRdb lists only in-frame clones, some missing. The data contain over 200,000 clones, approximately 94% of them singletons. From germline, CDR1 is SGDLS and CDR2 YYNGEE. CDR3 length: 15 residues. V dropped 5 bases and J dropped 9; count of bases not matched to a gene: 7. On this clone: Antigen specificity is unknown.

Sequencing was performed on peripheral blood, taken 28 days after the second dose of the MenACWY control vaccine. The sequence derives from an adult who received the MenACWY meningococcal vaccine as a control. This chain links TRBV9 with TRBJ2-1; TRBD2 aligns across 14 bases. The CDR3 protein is CASSPTSGGAVEQFF. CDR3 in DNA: TGTGCCAGCAGTCCGACTAGCGGGGGGGCCGTTGAGCAGTTCTTC.